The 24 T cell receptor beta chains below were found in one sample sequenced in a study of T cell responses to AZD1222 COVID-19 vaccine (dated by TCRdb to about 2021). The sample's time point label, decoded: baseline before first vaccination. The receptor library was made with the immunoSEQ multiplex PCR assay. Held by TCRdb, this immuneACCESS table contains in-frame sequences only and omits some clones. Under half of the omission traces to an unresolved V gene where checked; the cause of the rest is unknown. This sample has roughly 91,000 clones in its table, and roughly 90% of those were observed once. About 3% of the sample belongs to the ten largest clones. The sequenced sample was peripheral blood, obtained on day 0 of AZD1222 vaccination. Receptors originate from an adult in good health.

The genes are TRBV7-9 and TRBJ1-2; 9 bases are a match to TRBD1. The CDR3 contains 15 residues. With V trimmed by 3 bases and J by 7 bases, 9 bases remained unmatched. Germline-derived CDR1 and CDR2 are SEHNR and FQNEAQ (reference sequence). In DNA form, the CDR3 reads TGTGCCAGCAGCTTCGCCGGGACAGGGAGTATTGGCTACACCTTC. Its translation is CASSFAGTGSIGYTF. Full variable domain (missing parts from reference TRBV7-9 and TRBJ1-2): DTGVSQNPRHKITKRGQNVTFRCDPISEHNRLYWYRQTLGQGPEFLTYFQNEAQLEKSRLLSDRFSAERPKGSFSTLEIQRTEQGDSAMYLCASSFAGTGSIGYTFGSGTRLTVV.

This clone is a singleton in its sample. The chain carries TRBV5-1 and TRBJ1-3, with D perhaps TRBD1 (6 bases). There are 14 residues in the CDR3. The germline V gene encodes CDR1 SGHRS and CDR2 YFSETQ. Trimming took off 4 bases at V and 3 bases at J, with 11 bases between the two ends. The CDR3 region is CASSTGTSGNTIYF. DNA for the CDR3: TGCGCCAGCAGCACAGGGACAAGTGGAAACACCATATATTTT.

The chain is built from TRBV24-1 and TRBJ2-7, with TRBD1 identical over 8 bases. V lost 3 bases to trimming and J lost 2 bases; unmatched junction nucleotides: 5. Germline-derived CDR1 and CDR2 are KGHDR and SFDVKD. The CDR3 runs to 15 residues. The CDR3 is CATSDQGAPPYEQYF. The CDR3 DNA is TGTGCCACCAGTGATCAGGGGGCGCCTCCCTACGAGCAGTACTTC.

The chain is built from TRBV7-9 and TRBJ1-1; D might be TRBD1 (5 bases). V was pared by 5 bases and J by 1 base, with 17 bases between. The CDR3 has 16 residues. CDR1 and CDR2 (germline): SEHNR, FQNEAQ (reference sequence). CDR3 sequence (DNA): TGTGCCAGCAGCCCGCTTACGGGGGGGGAGAACACTGAAGCTTTCTTT. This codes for CASSPLTGGENTEAFF.

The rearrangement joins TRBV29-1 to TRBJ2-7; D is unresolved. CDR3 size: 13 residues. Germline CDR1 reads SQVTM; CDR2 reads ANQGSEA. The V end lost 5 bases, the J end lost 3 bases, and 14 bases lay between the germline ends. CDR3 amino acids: CSVTTGSFYEQYF. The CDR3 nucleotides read TGCAGCGTTACTACCGGGTCGTTCTACGAGCAGTACTTC.

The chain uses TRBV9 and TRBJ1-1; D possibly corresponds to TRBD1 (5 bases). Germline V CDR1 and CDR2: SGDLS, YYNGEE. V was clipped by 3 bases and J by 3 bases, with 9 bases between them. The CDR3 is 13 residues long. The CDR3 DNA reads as TGTGCCAGCAGCGGAGGGGTTGACACTGAAGCTTTCTTT. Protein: CASSGGVDTEAFF.

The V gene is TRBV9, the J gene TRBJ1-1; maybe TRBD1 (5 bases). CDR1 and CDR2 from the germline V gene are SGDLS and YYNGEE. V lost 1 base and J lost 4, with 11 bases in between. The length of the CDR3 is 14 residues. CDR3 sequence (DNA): TGTGCCAGCAGCGTATACGGTGGGGCCACTGAAGCTTTCTTT. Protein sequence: CASSVYGGATEAFF.

The CDR3 sequence: CASSLATFEQYF. CDR3 nucleotide sequence: TGTGCCAGCAGCTTAGCCACCTTCGAGCAGTACTTC. The chain uses TRBV7-2 and TRBJ2-7, with unresolved D. CDR1 SGHTA and CDR2 FQGNSA come from the germline V gene. The V and J ends lost 0 bases and 6 bases respectively, with 6 bases between them. This CDR3 has 12 residues.

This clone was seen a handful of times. CDR3: CASSSAGLAGRSEFF. The DNA of the CDR3 is TGTGCCAGCAGTTCCGCGGGACTAGCGGGGAGGTCAGAGTTCTTC. The V and J genes are TRBV6-6 and TRBJ2-1; 13 bases match TRBD2. The germline gives CDR1 MNHNY, CDR2 SVGAGI (reference sequence). The V segment lost 4 bases and the J segment 14 bases; nucleotides outside the gene matches: 11. The CDR3 has 15 residues.

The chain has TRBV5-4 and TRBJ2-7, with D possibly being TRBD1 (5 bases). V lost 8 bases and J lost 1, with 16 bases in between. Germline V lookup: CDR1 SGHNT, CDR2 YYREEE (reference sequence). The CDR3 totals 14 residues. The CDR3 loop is CASSRGGGSYEQYF. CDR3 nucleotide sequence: TGTGCCAGTTCTAGGGGCGGCGGTTCCTACGAGCAGTACTTC.

CDR3 residues: CASAKGEARGEQFF. In nucleotides, the CDR3 is TGTGCCAGCGCGAAGGGGGAAGCCCGCGGTGAGCAGTTCTTC. The V call is TRBV3-1 (or the pseudogene TRBV3-2), the J call TRBJ2-1; D may be TRBD1 (6 bases). V lost 8 bases and J 9 bases, leaving 20 bases between the germline ends. This CDR3 has 14 residues. CDR1 and CDR2 (germline): LGHDT, YNNKEL (reference sequence).

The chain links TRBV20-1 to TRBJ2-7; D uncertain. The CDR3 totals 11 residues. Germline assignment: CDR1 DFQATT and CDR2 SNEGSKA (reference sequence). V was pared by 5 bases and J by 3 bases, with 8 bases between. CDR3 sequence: CSAERNYEQYF. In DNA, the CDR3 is TGCAGTGCTGAAAGGAACTACGAGCAGTACTTC.

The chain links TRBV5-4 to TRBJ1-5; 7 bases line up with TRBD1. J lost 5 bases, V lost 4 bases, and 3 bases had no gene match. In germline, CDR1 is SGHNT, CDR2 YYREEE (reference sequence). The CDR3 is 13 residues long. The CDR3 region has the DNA TGTGCCAGCAGCGCTGACAGGGATCAGCCCCAGCATTTT. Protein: CASSADRDQPQHF.

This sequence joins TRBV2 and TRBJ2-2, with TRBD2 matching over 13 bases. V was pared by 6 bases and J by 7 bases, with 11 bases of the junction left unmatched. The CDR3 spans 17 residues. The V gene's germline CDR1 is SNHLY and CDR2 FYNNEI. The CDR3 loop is CASRKELAGGPLGELFF. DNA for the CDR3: TGTGCCAGCAGGAAGGAACTAGCGGGAGGGCCTCTCGGGGAGCTGTTTTTT.

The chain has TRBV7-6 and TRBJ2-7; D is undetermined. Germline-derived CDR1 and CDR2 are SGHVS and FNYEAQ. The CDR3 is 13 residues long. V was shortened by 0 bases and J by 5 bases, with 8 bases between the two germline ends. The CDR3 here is CASSLASSDEQYF. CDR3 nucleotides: TGTGCCAGCAGCTTAGCATCCAGCGACGAGCAGTACTTC.

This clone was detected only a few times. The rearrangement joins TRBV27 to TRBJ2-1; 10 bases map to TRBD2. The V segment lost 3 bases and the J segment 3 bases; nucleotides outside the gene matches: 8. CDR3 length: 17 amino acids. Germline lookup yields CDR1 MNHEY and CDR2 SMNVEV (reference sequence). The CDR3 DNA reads TGTGCCAGCAGTTTTCGCAGCGGGGGGGCCCTCTACAATGAGCAGTTCTTC. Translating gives CASSFRSGGALYNEQFF.

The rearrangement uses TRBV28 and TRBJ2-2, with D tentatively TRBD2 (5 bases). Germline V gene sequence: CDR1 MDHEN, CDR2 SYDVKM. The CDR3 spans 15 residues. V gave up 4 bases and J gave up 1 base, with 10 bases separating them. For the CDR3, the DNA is TGTGCCAGCAGTTCTGGCGGGCTGAACACCGGGGAGCTGTTTTTT. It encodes CASSSGGLNTGELFF.

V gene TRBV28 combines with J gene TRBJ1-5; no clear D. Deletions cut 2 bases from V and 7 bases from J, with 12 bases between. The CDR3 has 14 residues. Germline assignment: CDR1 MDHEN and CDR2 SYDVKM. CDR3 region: CASSLDANLQPQHF. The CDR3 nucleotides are TGTGCCAGCAGTTTAGATGCGAATCTCCAGCCCCAGCATTTT.

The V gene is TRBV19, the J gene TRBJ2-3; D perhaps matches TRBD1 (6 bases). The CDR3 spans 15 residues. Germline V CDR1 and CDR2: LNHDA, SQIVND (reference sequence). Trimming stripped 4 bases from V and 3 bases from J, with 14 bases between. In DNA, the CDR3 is TGTGCCAGTAGTAGTACAGGGTATATGACAGATACGCAGTATTTT. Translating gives CASSSTGYMTDTQYF.

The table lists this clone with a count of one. CDR3 residues: CASSRVVNLDEQYF. DNA for the CDR3: TGTGCCAGCAGCCGAGTTGTAAATCTAGACGAGCAGTACTTC. V is TRBV6-5 and J is TRBJ2-7; no clear D. The CDR3 is made up of 14 amino acids. Trimming left V 6 bases short and J 5 bases short, with 17 bases between. Germline CDR1 reads MNHEY; CDR2 reads SVGAGI.

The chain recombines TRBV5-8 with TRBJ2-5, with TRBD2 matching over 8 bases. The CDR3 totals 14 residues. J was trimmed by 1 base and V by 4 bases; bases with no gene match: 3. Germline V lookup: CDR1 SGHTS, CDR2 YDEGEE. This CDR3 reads CASSPGLAQETQYF. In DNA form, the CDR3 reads TGTGCCAGCAGCCCAGGACTAGCCCAAGAGACCCAGTACTTC. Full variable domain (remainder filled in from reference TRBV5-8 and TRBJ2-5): EAGVTQSPTHLIKTRGQQATLRCSPISGHTSVYWYQQALGLGLQFLLWYDEGEERNRGNFPPRFSGRQFPNYSSELNVNALELEDSALYLCASSPGLAQETQYFGPGTRLLVL.

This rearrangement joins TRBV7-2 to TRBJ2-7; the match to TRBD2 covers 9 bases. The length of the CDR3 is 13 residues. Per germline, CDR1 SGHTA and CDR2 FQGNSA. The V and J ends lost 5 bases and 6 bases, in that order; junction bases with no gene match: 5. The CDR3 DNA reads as TGTGCCAGCAGCCGCGGGAGGGGTAGCGAGCAGTACTTC. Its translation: CASSRGRGSEQYF.

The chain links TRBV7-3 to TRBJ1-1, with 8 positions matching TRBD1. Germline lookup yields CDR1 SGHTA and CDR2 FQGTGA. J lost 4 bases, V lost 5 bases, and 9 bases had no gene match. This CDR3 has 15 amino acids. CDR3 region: CASSQGQGGSTEAFF. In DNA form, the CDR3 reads TGTGCCAGCAGCCAAGGACAGGGCGGGAGCACTGAAGCTTTCTTT.

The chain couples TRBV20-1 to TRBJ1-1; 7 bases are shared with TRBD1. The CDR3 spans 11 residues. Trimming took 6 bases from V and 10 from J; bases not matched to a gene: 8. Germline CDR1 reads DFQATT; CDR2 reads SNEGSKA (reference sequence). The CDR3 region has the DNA TGCAGTGCAAATCGACAGGGTAGAGCTTTCTTT. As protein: CSANRQGRAFF.